The 25 T cell receptor beta chains reported below all come from one sample, sequenced in a study of blood T cell repertoires in COVID-19. Some clones are missing from TCRdb's copy, which holds only in-frame ones; the method was immunoSEQ multiplex PCR. The sample consists of 400,000 to 550,000 clones, 85% to 90% of them appearing once. Sequenced input: peripheral blood. Every receptor here comes from a woman under 40 with acute or convalescent COVID-19.

The V gene is TRBV13, the J gene TRBJ2-2, with 8 bases identical to TRBD2. Germline values: CDR1 PRHDT, CDR2 FYEKMQ (reference sequence). This CDR3 is 15 amino acids long. Trimming took 5 bases from V and 2 from J; bases not matched to a gene: 4. The CDR3 loop reads CASSLGGVNTGELFF. The CDR3 DNA sequence: TGTGCCAGCAGCCTCGGGGGGGTAAACACCGGGGAGCTGTTTTTT.

The rearrangement joins TRBV12-3 or TRBV12-4 to TRBJ1-6; D might be TRBD1 (6 bases). This CDR3 region has 12 residues. Between the trimmed V and J ends, which lost 6 bases and 10 bases, there was a span of 10 bases. The CDR3 loop reads CASRTGSSPLHF. CDR3 DNA: TGTGCCAGCAGAACAGGGTCATCACCCCTCCACTTT.

The chain uses TRBV3-1 (or the pseudogene TRBV3-2) and TRBJ2-7; perhaps TRBD2 as D (5 bases). V lost 4 bases, J lost 5 bases, and 9 bases lay in between. Germline-derived CDR1 and CDR2 are LGHDT and YNNKEL (reference sequence). The CDR3 runs to 12 residues. CDR3 residues: CASSRLGDEQYF. CDR3 sequence (DNA): TGTGCCAGCAGCCGCCTCGGGGACGAGCAGTACTTC.

V is TRBV10-3 and J is TRBJ2-1; 8 bases line up with TRBD2. The CDR3 runs 15 residues. The V gene's germline CDR1 is ENHRY and CDR2 SYGVKD. After removal of 0 bases from V and 6 bases from J, the junction contained 4 bases not matched to a gene. In DNA, the CDR3 is TGTGCCATCAGTGAGTCAACTAGCGGAAGCAATGAGCAGTTCTTC. As protein: CAISESTSGSNEQFF.

V usage is TRBV23-1 and J usage is TRBJ1-2, with a possible D match to TRBD1 (6 bases). TRBV23-1 is designated an ORF whose function remains uncertain. Between the trimmed V and J ends, which lost 1 base and 6 bases, there was a span of 12 bases. CDR3 length: 14 amino acids. The CDR3 DNA sequence: TGCGCCAGCAGTCAATGGGGGCCTTGGGATGGCTACACCTTC. Protein product: CASSQWGPWDGYTF.

The gene calls are TRBV27 and TRBJ2-3, with D perhaps matching TRBD2 (6 bases). This CDR3 is built from 13 residues. V was cut by 2 bases and J by 3 bases, with 6 bases left in between. Germline-derived CDR1 and CDR2 are MNHEY and SMNVEV (reference sequence). CDR3 region: CASSLLATDTQYF. CDR3 coding DNA: TGTGCCAGCAGTTTACTAGCGACAGATACGCAGTATTTT.

The chain combines TRBV28 with TRBJ2-5; possibly TRBD2 for D (5 bases). Germline assignment: CDR1 MDHEN and CDR2 SYDVKM. The V end was cut by 3 bases, the J end by 5 bases, with 10 bases between. This CDR3 has 13 residues. The CDR3 loop is CASSLRVWETQYF. The DNA for the CDR3 is TGTGCCAGCAGTTTGAGGGTGTGGGAGACCCAGTACTTC.

CDR3 sequence reads: CASSDRTGGHVEQFF. The CDR3 region has the DNA TGTGCCAGCAGTGACCGGACGGGGGGGCATGTTGAGCAGTTCTTC. The gene calls are TRBV6-4 and TRBJ2-1, with 8 nucleotides matching TRBD2. Germline V gene lookup returns CDR1 MRHNA and CDR2 SNTAGT. This CDR3 region has 15 residues. J gave up 9 bases and V 2 bases, and 9 bases lay outside the gene matches.

V is TRBV29-1 and J is TRBJ2-2; TRBD2 might be the D (6 bases). Germline CDR1 and CDR2: SQVTM and ANQGSEA. V was trimmed by 7 bases and J by 7 bases, leaving 16 bases between them. The CDR3 consists of 13 residues. CDR3 loop: CSATTGAGGELFF. CDR3 bases: TGCAGCGCCACCACAGGAGCGGGCGGGGAGCTGTTTTTT.

The V and J genes are TRBV10-1 and TRBJ2-1; 9 nucleotides line up with TRBD1. The V gene's germline CDR1 is WNHNN and CDR2 SYGVQD (reference sequence). Unmatched junction bases numbered 8, after V lost 2 bases and J lost 6 bases. The CDR3 is 16 residues long. The CDR3 region is CASSENLGTGTNEQFF. The CDR3 nucleotides read TGCGCCAGCAGTGAGAACCTCGGGACAGGGACCAATGAGCAGTTCTTC.

This chain joins TRBV25-1 and TRBJ2-7; tentatively, D is TRBD2 (6 bases). The CDR3 spans 17 residues. Trimming shortened V by 3 bases and J by 2 bases, and 20 bases separated the two germline ends. Per germline, CDR1 MGHDK and CDR2 SYGVNS. The CDR3 loop reads CASSDSTRELRPYEQYF. CDR3 sequence (DNA): TGTGCCAGCAGTGACTCCACCCGGGAGCTGCGGCCCTACGAGCAGTACTTC.

V is TRBV28 and J is TRBJ1-2; maybe TRBD1 (5 bases). V lost 2 bases and J lost 7, with 14 bases in between. CDR1 and CDR2 (germline): MDHEN, SYDVKM. CDR3 length: 14 residues. The CDR3 DNA reads TGTGCCAGCAGTTTAGGCTGGAGGGGCAGTGGCTACACCTTC. Translated: CASSLGWRGSGYTF.

There are a few counts of this clone. J is TRBJ1-6 and V is TRBV6-6; D perhaps matches TRBD1 (5 bases). Trimming removed 0 bases at V and 8 bases at J, with 8 bases between. From germline, CDR1 is MNHNY and CDR2 SVGAGI (reference sequence). The CDR3 spans 14 residues. CDR3 sequence: CASSYSQVHSPLHF. The CDR3 nucleotides read TGTGCCAGCAGTTACTCACAGGTCCATTCACCCCTCCACTTT.

The chain recombines TRBV27 with TRBJ1-6; no firm D call. The ends were cut back, 5 bases at V and 2 bases at J, with 7 bases in the middle. This CDR3 contains 14 residues. CDR1 and CDR2 from the germline V gene are MNHEY and SMNVEV (reference sequence). The CDR3: CASSREPYNSPLHF. The CDR3 DNA follows: TGTGCCAGCAGTCGGGAGCCCTATAATTCACCCCTCCACTTT.

The genes are TRBV24-1 and TRBJ2-7; D possibly corresponds to TRBD2 (6 bases). Germline V gene lookup returns CDR1 KGHDR and CDR2 SFDVKD. V was clipped by 3 bases and J by 2 bases, with 10 bases between them. This CDR3 has 14 residues. This CDR3 reads CATSDTGGAYEQYF. The DNA for the CDR3 is TGTGCCACCAGTGATACTGGAGGGGCCTACGAGCAGTACTTC.

The table lists this clone with a count of one. CDR3 residues: CASSQGGATGPLNTEAFF. Written as DNA, the CDR3 is TGCGCCAGCAGCCAAGGGGGAGCGACAGGGCCGTTGAACACTGAAGCTTTCTTT. The J gene is TRBJ1-1, the V gene TRBV4-1; TRBD1 matches 7 bases. V lost 1 base, J lost 0 bases, and 11 bases stayed unmatched. This CDR3 has 18 amino acids. The germline gives CDR1 MGHRA, CDR2 YSYEKL.

The V gene is TRBV19, the J gene TRBJ1-1, with TRBD1 matching over 8 bases. Germline V gene sequence: CDR1 LNHDA, CDR2 SQIVND (reference sequence). The CDR3 runs to 18 residues. V shed 3 bases, J shed 2 bases, and the junction held 14 bases outside the gene matches. In DNA form, the CDR3 reads TGTGCCAGTAGTATCCACCAAAACCTCGACAGGGGAAACACTGAAGCTTTCTTT. Encoded protein: CASSIHQNLDRGNTEAFF.

The V gene is TRBV7-9, the J gene TRBJ1-4; the D gene is possibly TRBD1 (6 bases). Per the germline V gene, CDR1 is SEHNR and CDR2 is FQNEAQ (reference sequence). CDR3 length: 12 amino acids. Trimming took off 5 bases at V and 5 bases at J, with 6 bases between the two ends. The chain's CDR3 is CASSQGNEKLFF. The CDR3 bases are TGTGCCAGCAGCCAGGGGAATGAAAAACTGTTTTTT.

The rearrangement links TRBV18 to TRBJ2-3; 12 positions agree with TRBD2. V was pared by 3 bases and J by 2 bases, with 9 bases of the junction left unmatched. The germline V gene has CDR1 KGHSH and CDR2 LQKENI. CDR3 length: 18 amino acids. DNA for the CDR3: TGTGCCAGCTCACCGAGGTACAGGACTAGCGGGGACACAGATACGCAGTATTTT. It yields the protein CASSPRYRTSGDTDTQYF. Drawing the rest from reference TRBV18 and TRBJ2-3, the complete variable domain is NAGVMQNPRHLVRRRGQEARLRCSPMKGHSHVYWYRQLPEEGLKFMVYLQKENIIDESGMPKERFSAEFPKEGPSILRIQQVVRGDSAAYFCASSPRYRTSGDTDTQYFGPGTRLTVL.

This clone has more than one count but fewer than ten. This chain links TRBV6-5 with TRBJ2-7, with 8 bases fitting TRBD2. Germline trimming cut 1 base from V and 4 bases from J; bases unmatched to any gene: 9. CDR1 is MNHEY and CDR2 is SVGAGI in the germline V gene. This CDR3 is 16 amino acids long. The CDR3 DNA follows: TGTGCCAGCAGTTACTTGAGCGGGGGCCTCCCGTACGAGCAGTACTTC. Residues: CASSYLSGGLPYEQYF.

This clone was seen more than once but under ten times. This rearrangement joins TRBV5-1 to TRBJ1-6; 10 bases align to TRBD1. The ends lost 4 bases at V and 11 bases at J; junction bases unmatched: 6. This CDR3 spans 14 amino acids. From germline, CDR1 is SGHRS and CDR2 YFSETQ. The CDR3 is CASSAGQGEAPLHF. CDR3 DNA: TGCGCCAGCAGCGCAGGACAGGGGGAGGCACCCCTCCACTTT.

V and J are TRBV11-2 and TRBJ1-6; TRBD1 aligns across 9 bases. Germline CDR1 SGHAT, CDR2 FQNNGV. This CDR3 region has 15 residues. V dropped 1 base and J dropped 10; count of bases not matched to a gene: 5. CDR3 nucleotide sequence: TGTGCCAGCAGCTTAGTTATGGGACAGGGATCACCCCTCCACTTT. Residues: CASSLVMGQGSPLHF.

This clone was detected only a few times. This rearrangement joins TRBV4-1 to TRBJ2-1; 12 nucleotides agree with TRBD2. This CDR3 is built from 21 residues. Germline V lookup: CDR1 MGHRA, CDR2 YSYEKL. Germline trimming cut 0 bases from V and 1 base from J; bases unmatched to any gene: 13. The CDR3 region is CASSQDLFGLAGRLSYNEQFF. The CDR3 nucleotides read TGCGCCAGCAGCCAAGATCTTTTCGGACTAGCGGGGCGTTTGTCCTACAATGAGCAGTTCTTC.

As regards this clone: One end of the junction fails to match germline, which may point to a read error. The chain carries TRBV5-1 and TRBJ2-5; TRBD2 aligns across 16 bases. Germline CDR1 reads SGHRS; CDR2 reads YFSETQ. The CDR3 covers 14 residues. The CDR3 protein is CASSLGTSGGAPHF. The CDR3 bases are TGCGCCAGCAGCCTAGGGACTAGCGGGGGGGCCCCACACTTC. The variable domain in full, completed from reference TRBV5-1 and TRBJ2-5, reads KAGVTQTPRYLIKTRGQQVTLSCSPISGHRSVSWYQQTPGQGLQFLFEYFSETQRNKGNFPGRFSGRQFSNSRSEMNVSTLELGDSALYLCASSLGTSGGAPHFGPGTRLLVL.

The V and J genes are TRBV5-4 and TRBJ1-2; D possibly corresponds to TRBD1 (5 bases). The germline V gene encodes CDR1 SGHNT and CDR2 YYREEE (reference sequence). The CDR3 runs to 15 residues. V gave up 2 bases and J gave up 6 bases, with 17 bases separating them. Here the CDR3 reads CASSFWGAVVDGYTF. CDR3 bases: TGTGCCAGCAGCTTCTGGGGCGCGGTAGTGGATGGCTACACCTTC.